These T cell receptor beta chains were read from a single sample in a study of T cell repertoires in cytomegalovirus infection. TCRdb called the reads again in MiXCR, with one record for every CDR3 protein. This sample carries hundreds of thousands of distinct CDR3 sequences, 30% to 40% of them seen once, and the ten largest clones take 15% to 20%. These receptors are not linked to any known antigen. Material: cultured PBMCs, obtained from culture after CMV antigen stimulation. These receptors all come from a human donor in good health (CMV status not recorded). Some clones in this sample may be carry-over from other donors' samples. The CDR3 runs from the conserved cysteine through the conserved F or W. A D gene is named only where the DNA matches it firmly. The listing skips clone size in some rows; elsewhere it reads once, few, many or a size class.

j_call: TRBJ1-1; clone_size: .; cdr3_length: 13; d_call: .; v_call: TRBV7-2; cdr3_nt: TGTGCCAGCAGCCCCTTCGCCGGCACTGAAGCTTTCTTT; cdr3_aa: CASSPFAGTEAFF
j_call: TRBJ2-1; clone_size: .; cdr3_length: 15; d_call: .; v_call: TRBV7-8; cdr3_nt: TGTGCCAGCAGCTTAGCGCTTAGCGGAAACAATGAGCAGTTCTTC; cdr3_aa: CASSLALSGNNEQFF
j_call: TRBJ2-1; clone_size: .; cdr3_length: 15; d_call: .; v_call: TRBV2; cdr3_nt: TGTGCCAGCAGTGTGCAGGGGATTCACCTCAATGAGCAGTTCTTC; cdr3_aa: CASSVQGIHLNEQFF
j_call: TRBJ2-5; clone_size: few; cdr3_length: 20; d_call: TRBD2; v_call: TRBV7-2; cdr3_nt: TGTGCCAGCAGCTCCCCGGGAAACCGACTAGCGGGAGGGCCTGTCGAGACCCAGTACTTC; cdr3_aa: CASSSPGNRLAGGPVETQYF
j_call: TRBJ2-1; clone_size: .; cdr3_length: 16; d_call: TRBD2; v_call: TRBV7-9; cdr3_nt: TGTGCCAGCAGCGGTCTAGCGGAGAGCTCCTACAATGAGCAGTTCTTC; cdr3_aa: CASSGLAESSYNEQFF
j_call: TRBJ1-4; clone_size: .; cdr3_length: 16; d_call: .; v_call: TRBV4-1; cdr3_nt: TGCGCCAGCAGCCAAGATCAGGGCAGGGCTGGGGAAAAACTGTTTTTT; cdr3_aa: CASSQDQGRAGEKLFF
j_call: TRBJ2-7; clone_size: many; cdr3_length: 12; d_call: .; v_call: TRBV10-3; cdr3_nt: TGTGCCACCACCCCGGAACGGGGCGAGCAGTACTTC; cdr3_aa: CATTPERGEQYF
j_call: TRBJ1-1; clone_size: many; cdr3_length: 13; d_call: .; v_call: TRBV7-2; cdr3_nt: TGTGCCAGCAGCTTGGGGAGTTTCACTGAAGCTTTCTTT; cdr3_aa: CASSLGSFTEAFF
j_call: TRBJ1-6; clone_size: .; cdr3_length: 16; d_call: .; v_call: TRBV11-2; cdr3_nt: TGTGCCAGCAGCTCCTGGGCCCCAGCTCATAATTCACCCCTCCACTTT; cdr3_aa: CASSSWAPAHNSPLHF
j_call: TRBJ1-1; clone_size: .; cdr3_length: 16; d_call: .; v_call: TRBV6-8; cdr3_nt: TGTGCCAGCAGTTACGGGGGGGGGCCAGTGAACACTGAAGCTTTCTTT; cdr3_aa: CASSYGGGPVNTEAFF
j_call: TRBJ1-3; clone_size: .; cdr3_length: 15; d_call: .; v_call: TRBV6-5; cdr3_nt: TGTGCCAGCAGCCCACTTATCAGCTCTGGAAACACCATATATTTT; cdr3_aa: CASSPLISSGNTIYF
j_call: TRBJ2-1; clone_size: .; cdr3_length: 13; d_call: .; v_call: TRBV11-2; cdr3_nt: TGTGCCAGCGAGTCCCCACCATGGACCTCGCAGTTCTTC; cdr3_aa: CASESPPWTSQFF
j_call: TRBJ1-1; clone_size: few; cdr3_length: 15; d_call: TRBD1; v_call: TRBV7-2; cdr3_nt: TGTGCCAGCAGCTTAGCTGAGACAGGGAGGATTGAAGCTTTCTTT; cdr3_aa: CASSLAETGRIEAFF
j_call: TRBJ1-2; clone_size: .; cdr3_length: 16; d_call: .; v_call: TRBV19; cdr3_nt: TGTGCCAGTAGTATTTACACCTCAACTACTAACTATGGCTACACCTTC; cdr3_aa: CASSIYTSTTNYGYTF
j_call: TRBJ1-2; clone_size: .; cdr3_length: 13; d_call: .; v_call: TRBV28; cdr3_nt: TGTGCCAGCAGTTTGAGGGACGGAATTGGCTACACCTTC; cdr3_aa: CASSLRDGIGYTF
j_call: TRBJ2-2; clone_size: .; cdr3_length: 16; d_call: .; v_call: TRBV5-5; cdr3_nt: TGTGCCAGCAGCCAGACCCTTACGACCTACACCGGGGAGCTGTTTTTT; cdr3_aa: CASSQTLTTYTGELFF
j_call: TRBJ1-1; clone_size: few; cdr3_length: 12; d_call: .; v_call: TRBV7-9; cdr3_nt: TGTGCCAGCAGCTTTTTGGACACTGAAGCTTTCTTT; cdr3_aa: CASSFLDTEAFF
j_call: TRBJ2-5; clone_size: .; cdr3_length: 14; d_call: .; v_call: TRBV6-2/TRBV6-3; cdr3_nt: TGTGCCAGCAGTTACTCGTGGGGCGCCGAGACCCAGTACTTC; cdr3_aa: CASSYSWGAETQYF
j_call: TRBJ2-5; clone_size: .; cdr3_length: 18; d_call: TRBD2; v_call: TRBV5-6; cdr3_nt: TGTGCCAGCAGCTTGGGGTCCCTAGCGGGAGCCGTCCAAGAGACCCAGTACTTC; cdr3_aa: CASSLGSLAGAVQETQYF
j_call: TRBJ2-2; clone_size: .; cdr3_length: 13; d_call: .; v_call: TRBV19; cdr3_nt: TGTGCCAGTAGTATCGGTGGGGTCGGGGAGCTGTTTTTT; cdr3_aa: CASSIGGVGELFF
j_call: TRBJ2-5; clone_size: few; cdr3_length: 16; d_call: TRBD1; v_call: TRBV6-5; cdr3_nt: TGTGCCAGCAGTCAACTAGGCGGGACAGGGGTTGAGACCCAGTACTTC; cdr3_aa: CASSQLGGTGVETQYF
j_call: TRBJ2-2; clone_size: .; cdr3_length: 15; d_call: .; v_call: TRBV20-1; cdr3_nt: TGCAGTGCTAGGTCGTCCGTCACCCAAACCGGGGAGCTGTTTTTT; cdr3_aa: CSARSSVTQTGELFF
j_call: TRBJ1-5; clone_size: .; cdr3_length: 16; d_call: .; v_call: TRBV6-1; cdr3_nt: TGTGCCAGCAGTGAGAGCACAGGGAAGGGAAGGCAGCCCCAGCATTTT; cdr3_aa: CASSESTGKGRQPQHF
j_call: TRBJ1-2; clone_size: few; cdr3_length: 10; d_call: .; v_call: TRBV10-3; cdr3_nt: TGTGCCATCAGTGAGGGACGGAAGGCCTTC; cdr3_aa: CAISEGRKAF
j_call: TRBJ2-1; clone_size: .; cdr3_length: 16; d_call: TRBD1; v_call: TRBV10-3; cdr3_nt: TGTGCCATCAGTGAGGTCGCGCAGGGGGACTACAATGAGCAGTTCTTC; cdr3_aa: CAISEVAQGDYNEQFF
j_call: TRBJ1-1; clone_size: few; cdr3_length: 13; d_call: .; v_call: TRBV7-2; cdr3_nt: TGTGCCAGCAGCTCCCCCGGGCGGACTGAAGCTTTCTTT; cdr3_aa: CASSSPGRTEAFF
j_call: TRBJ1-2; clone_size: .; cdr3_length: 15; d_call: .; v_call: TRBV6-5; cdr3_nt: TGTGCCAGCAGTTACTCCGTCAGGACTAACTATGGCTACACCTTC; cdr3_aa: CASSYSVRTNYGYTF
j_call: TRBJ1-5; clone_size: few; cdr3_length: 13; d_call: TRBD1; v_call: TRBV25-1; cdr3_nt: TGTGCCAGCAGTGAACAGGGGGCCCAGCCCCAGCATTTT; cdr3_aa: CASSEQGAQPQHF
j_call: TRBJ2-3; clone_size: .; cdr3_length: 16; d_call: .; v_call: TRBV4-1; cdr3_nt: TGCGCCAGCAGCCAAGAGGCGGCCCCCGGCACAGATACGCAGTATTTT; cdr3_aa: CASSQEAAPGTDTQYF
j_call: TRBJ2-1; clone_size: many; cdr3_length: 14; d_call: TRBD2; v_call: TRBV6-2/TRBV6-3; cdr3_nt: TGTGCCAGCAGTAATCTAGCGGGGTTGGGGGAGCAGTTCTTC; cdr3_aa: CASSNLAGLGEQFF
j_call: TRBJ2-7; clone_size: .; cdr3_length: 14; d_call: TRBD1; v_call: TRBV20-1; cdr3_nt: TGCAGTGCTGGGCATCAGGGGGTGGCCTACGAGCAGTACTTC; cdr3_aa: CSAGHQGVAYEQYF
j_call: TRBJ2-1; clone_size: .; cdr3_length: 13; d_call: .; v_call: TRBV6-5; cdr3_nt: TGTGCCAGCAGTTACACGGTGTACAATGAGCAGTTCTTC; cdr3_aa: CASSYTVYNEQFF
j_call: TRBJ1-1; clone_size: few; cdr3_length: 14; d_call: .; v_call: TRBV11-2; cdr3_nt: TGTGCCAGCAGCTCCAGTTCGGTGAACACTGAAGCTTTCTTT; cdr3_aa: CASSSSSVNTEAFF
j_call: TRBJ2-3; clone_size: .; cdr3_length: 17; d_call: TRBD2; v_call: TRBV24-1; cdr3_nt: TGTGCCACCAGTGATTTGTCAAGCGGGAGGGCCGGAGATACGCAGTATTTT; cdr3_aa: CATSDLSSGRAGDTQYF
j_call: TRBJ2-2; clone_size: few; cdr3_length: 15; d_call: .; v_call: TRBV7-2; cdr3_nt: TGTGCCAGCAGCAAAGACGCCGCGAACACCGGGGAGCTGTTTTTT; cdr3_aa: CASSKDAANTGELFF
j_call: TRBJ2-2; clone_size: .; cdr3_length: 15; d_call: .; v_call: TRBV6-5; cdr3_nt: TGTGCCAGCAGGTCCAGGACTGGAGACACCGGGGAGCTGTTTTTT; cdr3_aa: CASRSRTGDTGELFF
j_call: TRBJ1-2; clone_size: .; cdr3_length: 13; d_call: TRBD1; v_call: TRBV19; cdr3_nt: TGTGCCAGTAGTATAGAGGCAGGGACAGGGACAGCCTTC; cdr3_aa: CASSIEAGTGTAF
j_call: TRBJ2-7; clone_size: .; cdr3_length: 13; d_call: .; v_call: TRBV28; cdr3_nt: TGTGCCAGCACCCGGCCGGGGCTTCACGAGCAGTACTTC; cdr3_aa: CASTRPGLHEQYF
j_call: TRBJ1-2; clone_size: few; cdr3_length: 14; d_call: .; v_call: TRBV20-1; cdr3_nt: TGCAGTGCTAGTGGGTCAGGGGAAGGTTATGGCTACACCTTC; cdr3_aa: CSASGSGEGYGYTF
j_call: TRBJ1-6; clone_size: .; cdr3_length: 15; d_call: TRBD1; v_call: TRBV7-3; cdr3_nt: TGTGCCAGCAGCTCCGGACAGGGCGATACTTCACCCCTCCACTTT; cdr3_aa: CASSSGQGDTSPLHF
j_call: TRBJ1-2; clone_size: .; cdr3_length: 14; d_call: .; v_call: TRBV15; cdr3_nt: TGTGCCACCAGCCCCGACTACAGGGTTCCTGGCTACACCTTC; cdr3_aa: CATSPDYRVPGYTF
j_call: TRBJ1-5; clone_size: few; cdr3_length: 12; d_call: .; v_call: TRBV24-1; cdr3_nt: TGTGCCACCGGGGATAGCAATCAGCCCCAGCATTTT; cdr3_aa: CATGDSNQPQHF
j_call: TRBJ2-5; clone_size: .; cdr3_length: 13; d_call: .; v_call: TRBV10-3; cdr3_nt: TGTGCCATCAGTGTTGGAGAACAAGAGACCCAGTACTTC; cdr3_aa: CAISVGEQETQYF
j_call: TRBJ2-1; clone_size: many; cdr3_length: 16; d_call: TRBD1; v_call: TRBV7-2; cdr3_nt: TGTGCCAGCAGCTTAGGGACAGGAGCAGGGGACAATGAGCAGTTCTTC; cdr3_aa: CASSLGTGAGDNEQFF
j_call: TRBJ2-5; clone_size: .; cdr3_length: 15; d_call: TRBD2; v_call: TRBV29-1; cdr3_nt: TGCAGCGTGCCCAGCGGGAGCTCACTACAAGAGACCCAGTACTTC; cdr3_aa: CSVPSGSSLQETQYF
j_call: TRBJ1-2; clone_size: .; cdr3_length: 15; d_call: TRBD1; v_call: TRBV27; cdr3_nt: TGTGCCAGCAGTTTTGCGGGACAGGGTTTCTATGGCTACACCTTC; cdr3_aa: CASSFAGQGFYGYTF
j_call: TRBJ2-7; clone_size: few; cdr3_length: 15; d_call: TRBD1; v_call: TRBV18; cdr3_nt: TGTGCCAGCTCACCACGTAGGGGGCCTACCTACGAGCAGTACTTC; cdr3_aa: CASSPRRGPTYEQYF
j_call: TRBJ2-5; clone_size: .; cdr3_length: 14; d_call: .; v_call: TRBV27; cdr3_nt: TGTGCCAGCAGTTTTCTTCGGACAGCAGAGACCCAGTACTTC; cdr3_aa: CASSFLRTAETQYF
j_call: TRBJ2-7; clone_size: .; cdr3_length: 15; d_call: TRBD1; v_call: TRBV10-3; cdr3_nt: TGTGCCATCAGTGAGGGGACAGGGGTTCTACACGAGCAGTACTTC; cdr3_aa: CAISEGTGVLHEQYF
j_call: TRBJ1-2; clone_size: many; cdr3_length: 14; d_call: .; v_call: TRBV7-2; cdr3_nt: TGTGCCAGCAGCGCCAGAGGGACGGACTATGGCTACACCTTC; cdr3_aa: CASSARGTDYGYTF
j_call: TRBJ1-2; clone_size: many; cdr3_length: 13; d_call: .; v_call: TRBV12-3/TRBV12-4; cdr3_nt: TGTGCCAGCAGTTTAGGGGTGAGGTTGTCTACGGTCTTC; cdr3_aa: CASSLGVRLSTVF
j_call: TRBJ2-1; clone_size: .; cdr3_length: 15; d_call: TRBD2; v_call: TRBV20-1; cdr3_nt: TGCAGTGCTAGAGATGAGGCGGGAGTCTGGGATGAGCAGTTCTTC; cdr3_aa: CSARDEAGVWDEQFF
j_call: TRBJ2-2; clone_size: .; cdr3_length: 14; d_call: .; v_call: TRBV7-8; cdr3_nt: TGTGCCAGCAGCTTAAGGGAGAGCACCGGGGAGCTGTTTTTT; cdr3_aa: CASSLRESTGELFF
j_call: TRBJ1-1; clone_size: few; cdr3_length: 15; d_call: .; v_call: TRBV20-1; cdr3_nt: TGCAGTGCTACTCCAATGACGGGGGAGTTCTCCGGAGCTTTCTTT; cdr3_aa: CSATPMTGEFSGAFF
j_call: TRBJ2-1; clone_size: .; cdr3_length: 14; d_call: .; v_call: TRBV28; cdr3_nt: TGTGCCAGCACCGAGGTTCGGGAGTACAATGAGCAGTTCTTC; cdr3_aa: CASTEVREYNEQFF
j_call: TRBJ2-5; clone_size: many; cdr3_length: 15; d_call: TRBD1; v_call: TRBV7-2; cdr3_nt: TGTGCCAGCAGCCTCACAGGGGGCGTAGGGGAGACCCAGTACTTC; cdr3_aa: CASSLTGGVGETQYF
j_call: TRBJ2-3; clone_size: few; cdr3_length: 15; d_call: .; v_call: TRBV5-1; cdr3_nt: TGCGCCAGCAGCTTGGCCCCCTCCCCCACAGATACGCAGTATTTT; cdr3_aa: CASSLAPSPTDTQYF
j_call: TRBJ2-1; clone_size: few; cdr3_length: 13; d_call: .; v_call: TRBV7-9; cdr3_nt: TGTGCCAGCAGCCCACGAGTTTACAATGAGCAGTTCTTC; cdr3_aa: CASSPRVYNEQFF
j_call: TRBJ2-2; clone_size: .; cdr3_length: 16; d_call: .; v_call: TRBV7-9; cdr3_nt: TGTGCCAGCAGCTTAGCGATGGCCGCAAACACCGGGGAGCTGTTTTTT; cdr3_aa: CASSLAMAANTGELFF